These T cell receptor beta chains were read from a single sample in a study of blood T cell repertoires in COVID-19. Data came from immunoSEQ multiplex PCR; TCRdb stores just in-frame clones and leaves some out. The data hold tens of thousands of clones, with about nine tenths observed a single time. The sequenced material came from peripheral blood. These receptors were taken from a man under 40 with acute or convalescent COVID-19. Both conserved end residues are part of each CDR3. Each record gives: D gene, clone size, CDR3 length, V gene, J gene, CDR3 DNA, CDR3 protein. The D gene is left open where the match is weak. Part of the rows lack a size; the others show once, few, many or a class for expanded clones.

>TRBD1|-|15|TRBV6-1|TRBJ1-2
TGTGCCAGCAGTGAGAGACAGGGAGCTAACTATGGCTACACCTTC
CASSERQGANYGYTF
>-|-|14|TRBV7-9|TRBJ1-6
TGTGCCAGCAGCCCTGCGAGGGATAATTCACCCCTCCACTTT
CASSPARDNSPLHF
>TRBD1|once|13|TRBV10-2|TRBJ1-5
TGCGCCAGCAATGACAGGGGCAATCAGCCCCAGCATTTT
CASNDRGNQPQHF
>-|-|12|TRBV12-3/TRBV12-4|TRBJ2-7
TGTGCCAGCAGCCCAGTACCCTACGAGCAGTACTTC
CASSPVPYEQYF
>-|-|13|TRBV2|TRBJ2-7
TGTGCCAGCAGTTCCGGAGGGCCTGGCGAGCAGTACTTC
CASSSGGPGEQYF
>TRBD2|few|16|TRBV6-4|TRBJ2-3
TGTGCCAGCAGCCTTTCTCCGGGGGGGCAGTCAGATACGCAGTATTTT
CASSLSPGGQSDTQYF
>-|-|16|TRBV7-6|TRBJ2-2
TGTGCCAGCAGCTTCGCTTCCGGGTCTAACACCGGGGAGCTGTTTTTT
CASSFASGSNTGELFF
>-|-|13|TRBV12-3/TRBV12-4|TRBJ2-3
TGTGCCAGCAGTTTCACCCGACTCAATACGCAGTATTTT
CASSFTRLNTQYF
>TRBD1|once|16|TRBV5-1|TRBJ2-2
TGCGCCAGCAGCCTGAGGGACAGGGGCGTCCCCGGGGAGCTGTTTTTT
CASSLRDRGVPGELFF
>-|-|17|TRBV4-1|TRBJ2-1
TGCGCCAGCAGCCCGTCCTGGGCATCTCTCCGGACAAATGAGCAGTTCTTC
CASSPSWASLRTNEQFF
>TRBD1|-|14|TRBV6-5|TRBJ2-5
TGTGCCAGCAATAAAAGGGGGCACCGGGAGACCCAGTACTTC
CASNKRGHRETQYF
>-|-|18|TRBV18|TRBJ2-5
TGTGCCAGCTCACCACTTGGCCAGATCCAAAGATACCAAGAGACCCAGTACTTC
CASSPLGQIQRYQETQYF
>TRBD2|-|16|TRBV5-6|TRBJ2-3
TGTGCCAGCAGCCCGAACACTCTAGCGGGTACAGATACGCAGTATTTT
CASSPNTLAGTDTQYF
>-|-|13|TRBV7-9|TRBJ1-4
TGTGCCAGCAGCCCGGCCGGGGATGAAAAACTGTTTTTT
CASSPAGDEKLFF
>TRBD2|-|15|TRBV6-5|TRBJ2-1
TGTGCCAGCTCAGGAGGGCGGGGGACCTACAATGAGCAGTTCTTC
CASSGGRGTYNEQFF
>-|-|12|TRBV28|TRBJ1-5
TGTGCCAGCGGGGGGGGAAATCAGCCCCAGCATTTT
CASGGGNQPQHF
>-|once|19|TRBV28|TRBJ1-6
TGTGCCAGCAGTTTCGTCGGGCAGGGGTGGAGAGGGTATAATTCACCCCTCCACTTT
CASSFVGQGWRGYNSPLHF
>-|-|17|TRBV4-1|TRBJ2-3
TGCGCCAGCAGCCAAGGAAGGGTTGGACTTAGCACAGATACGCAGTATTTT
CASSQGRVGLSTDTQYF
>TRBD2|-|14|TRBV24-1|TRBJ2-1
TGTGCCACCAGTGATCAGCGGGGGGGGAATGAGCAGTTCTTC
CATSDQRGGNEQFF
>-|few|11|TRBV10-3|TRBJ1-2
TGTGCCATCAGTGAGAACTTAGGCTACACCTTC
CAISENLGYTF
>-|-|15|TRBV5-4|TRBJ1-6
TGTGCCAGCAGCTTGGCGGAGGGGTATAATTCACCCCTCCACTTT
CASSLAEGYNSPLHF
>-|once|15|TRBV9|TRBJ1-3
TGTGCCAGCAGCGTAGGCAGGGGCGCCGGAAACACCATATATTTT
CASSVGRGAGNTIYF
>TRBD1|-|15|TRBV14|TRBJ1-2
TGTGCCAGCAGCCAACTGGACAGGGGCTTCTATGGCTACACCTTC
CASSQLDRGFYGYTF
>-|few|15|TRBV5-1|TRBJ2-7
TGCGCCAGCAGCTTGGAACCCGGTATTTCCTACGAGCAGTACTTC
CASSLEPGISYEQYF
>TRBD1|few|16|TRBV28|TRBJ1-3
TGTGCCAGCACTGAAATGGACAGGGTGGGAGGAAACACCATATATTTT
CASTEMDRVGGNTIYF
>-|-|13|TRBV5-6|TRBJ2-7
TGTGCCAGCAGCTTGGCCCCCAGCGCCGAGCAGTACTTC
CASSLAPSAEQYF
>-|-|14|TRBV6-5|TRBJ2-2
TGTGCCAGCAGGGGTAGCCGGTACACCGGGGAGCTGTTTTTT
CASRGSRYTGELFF
>-|few|12|TRBV20-1|TRBJ1-4
TGCAGTGCTAGTCTTAGCGATGAAAAACTGTTTTTT
CSASLSDEKLFF
>TRBD1|-|14|TRBV18|TRBJ1-6
TGTGCCAGCTCACTGGACAGGGCTAATTCACCCCTCCACTTT
CASSLDRANSPLHF
>TRBD2|-|15|TRBV18|TRBJ2-3
TGTGCCAGCGCCCTTAGGAGCGGGAGAACAGATACGCAGTATTTT
CASALRSGRTDTQYF
>-|-|12|TRBV29-1|TRBJ1-1
TGCAGCGCACACACACAAACCACTGAAGCTTTCTTT
CSAHTQTTEAFF
>-|-|13|TRBV19|TRBJ1-5
TGTGCCAGTAGTATAAAGCGACCTCAGCCCCAGCATTTT
CASSIKRPQPQHF
>TRBD2|-|16|TRBV6-1|TRBJ2-7
TGTGCCAGCAGTGAAGCAGCGGACGGGGGGGGCTCCGAGCAGTACTTC
CASSEAADGGGSEQYF
>-|-|14|TRBV7-2|TRBJ1-2
TGTGCCAGCAGCTACGATGGGAGGGGGAGGGGCTACACCTTC
CASSYDGRGRGYTF
>-|-|14|TRBV7-9|TRBJ1-4
TGTGCCAGCAGCGCATTTCGGGGGACTGAAAAACTGTTTTTT
CASSAFRGTEKLFF
>TRBD2|-|18|TRBV7-2|TRBJ2-7
TGTGCCAGCAGCTCGTCCTTCGGGGGACTAGCGGGAGGGTACGAGCAGTACTTC
CASSSSFGGLAGGYEQYF
>TRBD2|-|15|TRBV7-9|TRBJ2-1
TGTGCCAGCAGACCCAGCGGGAGAAAGGACAATGAGCAGTTCTTC
CASRPSGRKDNEQFF
>-|-|17|TRBV4-3|TRBJ2-7
TGCGCCAGCAGCCAACTGACGTCTTCGGGGTTTCCCTACGAGCAGTACTTC
CASSQLTSSGFPYEQYF
>-|-|14|TRBV6-6|TRBJ2-7
TGTGCCAGCAGGCAGGATGCTGCCACCTACGAGCAGTACTTC
CASRQDAATYEQYF
>-|-|17|TRBV25-1|TRBJ1-4
TGTGCCAGCAGTGAATGGGAACCGGGAAAGGAGGATGAAAAACTGTTTTTT
CASSEWEPGKEDEKLFF
>-|-|11|TRBV29-1|TRBJ1-1
TGCAGCGGCGCCTGGAACACTGAAGCTTTCTTT
CSGAWNTEAFF
>-|-|13|TRBV20-1|TRBJ2-7
TGCAGTGCTAGTAGTGCGGAACCCTACGAGCAGTACTTC
CSASSAEPYEQYF
>-|-|17|TRBV7-9|TRBJ1-1
TGTGCCAGCAGCACACAGGGTCGTCGGGGCTTGAACACTGAAGCTTTCTTT
CASSTQGRRGLNTEAFF
>TRBD1|-|16|TRBV6-4|TRBJ2-1
TGTGCCAGCAGCCCTTCCTCGGGACAGGGGGCCAATGAGCAGTTCTTC
CASSPSSGQGANEQFF
>TRBD1|-|12|TRBV3-1/TRBV3-2|TRBJ1-1
TGTGCCAGACAGGGGGCGGGAATGGAGGCTTTCTTT
CARQGAGMEAFF
>-|-|15|TRBV6-1|TRBJ1-2
TGTGCCAGCAGTGAAGCTCTAGGACACGCTGGCGGCTACACCTTC
CASSEALGHAGGYTF
>-|-|18|TRBV7-8|TRBJ2-1
TGTGCCAGCAGCTCCTCCCTTCCATTAGCTGGCGGGAACAATGAGCAGTTCTTC
CASSSSLPLAGGNNEQFF
>TRBD1|-|17|TRBV24-1|TRBJ2-3
TGTGCCACCAGTGACCCTCTGGACAGGGGGCAGGGAGATACGCAGTATTTT
CATSDPLDRGQGDTQYF
>TRBD2|once|16|TRBV5-4|TRBJ2-1
TGTGCCAGCAGCTTGGGAGGGACTAGCGACTACAATGAGCAGTTCTTC
CASSLGGTSDYNEQFF
>TRBD2|-|14|TRBV7-2|TRBJ2-2
TGTGCCAGCAGCTTAAGGCGGGAGTTGGGGGAGCTGTTTTTT
CASSLRRELGELFF
>-|-|16|TRBV19|TRBJ2-1
TGTGCCAGTAGTGCCGGACTTCTGCGCTCCTACAATGAGCAGTTCTTC
CASSAGLLRSYNEQFF
>TRBD1|-|16|TRBV5-1|TRBJ1-5
TGCGCCAGCAGCCTAGACAGGGGAGAGGACAATCAGCCCCAGCATTTT
CASSLDRGEDNQPQHF
>-|-|13|TRBV2|TRBJ1-1
TGTGCCAGCAGGGACAGCCAGAGTTCTGAAGCTTTCTTT
CASRDSQSSEAFF
>TRBD2|-|13|TRBV2|TRBJ2-1
TGTGCCAGCAGCGGACTAGTTTACAATGAGCAGTTCTTC
CASSGLVYNEQFF